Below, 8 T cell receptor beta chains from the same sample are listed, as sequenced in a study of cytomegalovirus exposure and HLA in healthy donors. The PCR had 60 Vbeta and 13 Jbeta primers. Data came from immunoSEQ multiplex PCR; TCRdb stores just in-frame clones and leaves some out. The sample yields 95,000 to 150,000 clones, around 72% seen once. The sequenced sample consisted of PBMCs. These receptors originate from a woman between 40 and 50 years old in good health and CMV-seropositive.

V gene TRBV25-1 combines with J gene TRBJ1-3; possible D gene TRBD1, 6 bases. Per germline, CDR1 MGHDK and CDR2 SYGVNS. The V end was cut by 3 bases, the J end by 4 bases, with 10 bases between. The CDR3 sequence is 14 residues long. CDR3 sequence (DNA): TGTGCCAGCAGTGACCCCACAGGGGGAAACACCATATATTTT. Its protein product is CASSDPTGGNTIYF.

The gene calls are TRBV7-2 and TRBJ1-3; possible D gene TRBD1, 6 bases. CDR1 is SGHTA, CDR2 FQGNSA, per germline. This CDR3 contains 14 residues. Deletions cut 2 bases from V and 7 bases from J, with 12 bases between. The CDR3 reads CASSLSPGQNTIYF. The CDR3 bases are TGTGCCAGCAGCTTAAGCCCTGGACAGAACACCATATATTTT.

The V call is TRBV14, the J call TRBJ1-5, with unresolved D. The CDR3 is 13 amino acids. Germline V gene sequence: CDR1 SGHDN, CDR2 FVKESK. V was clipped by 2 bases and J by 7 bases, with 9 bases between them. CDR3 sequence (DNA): TGTGCCAGCAGCCAAACAGTCGAGCAGCCCCAGCATTTT. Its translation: CASSQTVEQPQHF.

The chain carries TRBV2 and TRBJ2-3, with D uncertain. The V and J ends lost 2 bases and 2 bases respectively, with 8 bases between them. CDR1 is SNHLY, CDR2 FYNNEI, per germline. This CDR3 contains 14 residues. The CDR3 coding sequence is TGTGCCAGCAGTGAACTCGCAGACACAGATACGCAGTATTTT. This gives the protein CASSELADTDTQYF.

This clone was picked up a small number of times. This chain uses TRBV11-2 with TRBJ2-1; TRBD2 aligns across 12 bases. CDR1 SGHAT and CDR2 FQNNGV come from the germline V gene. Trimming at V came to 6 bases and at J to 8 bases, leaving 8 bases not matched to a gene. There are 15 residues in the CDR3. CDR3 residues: CASRLLAGGGYEQFF. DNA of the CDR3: TGTGCCAGCAGACTACTAGCGGGGGGTGGGTATGAGCAGTTCTTC.

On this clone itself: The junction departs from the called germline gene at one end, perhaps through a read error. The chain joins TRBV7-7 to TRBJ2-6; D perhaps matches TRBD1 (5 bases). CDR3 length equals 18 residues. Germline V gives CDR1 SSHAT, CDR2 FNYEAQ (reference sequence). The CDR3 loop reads CASSPRGAPYSGANVLTF. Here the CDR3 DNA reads TGTGCTAGCAGCCCCCGTGGGGCGCCCTACTCTGGGGCCAACGTCCTGACTTTC. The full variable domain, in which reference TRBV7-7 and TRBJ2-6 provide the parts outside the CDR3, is GAGVSQSPRYKVTKRGQDVTLRCDPISSHATLYWYQQALGQGPEFLTYFNYEAQPDKSGLPSDRFSAERPEGSISTLTIQRTEQRDSAMYRCASSPRGAPYSGANVLTFGAGSRLTVL.

In nucleotides, the CDR3 is TGTGCCAGCACGTGGACAGGAAAGGGCACTGAAGCTTTCTTT. This sequence encodes CASTWTGKGTEAFF. V gene TRBV18 combines with J gene TRBJ1-1, with 7 bases lining up with TRBD1. Germline CDR1 and CDR2: KGHSH and LQKENI. This CDR3 is 14 amino acids long. The J segment lost 4 bases and the V segment lost 8 bases, leaving 10 bases of the junction unmatched.

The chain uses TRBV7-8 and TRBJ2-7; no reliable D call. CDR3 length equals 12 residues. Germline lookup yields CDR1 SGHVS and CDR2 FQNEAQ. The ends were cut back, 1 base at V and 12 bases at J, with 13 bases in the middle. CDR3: CASSLGHAVWYF. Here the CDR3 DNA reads TGTGCCAGCAGCTTAGGGCACGCGGTATGGTACTTC.